A single sample gave rise to the 12 T cell receptor beta chains below, sequenced in a study of blood T cell repertoires in COVID-19. Libraries were prepared by immunoSEQ multiplex PCR; TCRdb keeps only in-frame clonotypes and omits some of them. The table shows approximately 100,000 clones, with about 89% occurring only once. Sequences were obtained from peripheral blood. The receptors shown here come from a human donor in a cohort sampled during active COVID-19.

V is TRBV7-9 and J is TRBJ1-3; D is unresolved. The length of the CDR3 is 14 residues. From germline, CDR1 is SEHNR and CDR2 FQNEAQ (reference sequence). The V end was cut by 0 bases, the J end by 1 base, with 4 bases between. The CDR3 reads CASSLAGSGNTIYF. CDR3 DNA sequence: TGTGCCAGCAGCTTAGCCGGTTCTGGAAACACCATATATTTT.

The gene calls are TRBV2 and TRBJ2-3, with D possibly TRBD1 on 5 matching bases. The CDR3 extends over 12 amino acids. With 3 bases removed from V and 5 bases from J, the gap between germline ends came to 6 bases. The V gene's germline CDR1 is SNHLY and CDR2 FYNNEI. The CDR3 loop reads CASSDDRDTQYF. CDR3 nucleotides: TGTGCCAGCAGTGATGACAGAGATACGCAGTATTTT.

This clone was counted a few times. The J gene is TRBJ1-2, the V gene TRBV7-2; D not certain. CDR1 is SGHTA and CDR2 is FQGNSA in the germline V gene. Trimming cost V 8 bases and J 5 bases, with 21 bases left between them. The CDR3 contains 15 residues. The CDR3 sequence is CASARMAKEDYGYTF. CDR3 coding DNA: TGTGCCAGCGCCAGGATGGCCAAGGAAGATTATGGCTACACCTTC.

V is TRBV3-1 (or the pseudogene TRBV3-2) and J is TRBJ2-7, with 7 bases aligning to TRBD2. This CDR3 has 14 amino acids. The junction had 5 bases not matched to a gene; V was cut back by 4 bases and J by 2 bases. The germline V gene encodes CDR1 LGHDT and CDR2 YNNKEL (reference sequence). This CDR3 is CASSPGLGTYEQYF. The CDR3 DNA reads TGTGCCAGCAGCCCCGGACTAGGGACCTACGAGCAGTACTTC.

V usage is TRBV6-5 and J usage is TRBJ2-7; D might be TRBD1 (5 bases). Germline V gene lookup returns CDR1 MNHEY and CDR2 SVGAGI. CDR3 length equals 11 residues. V was pared by 8 bases and J by 3 bases, with 8 bases between. CDR3 DNA: TGTGCCAGCCCAAGGGGCTACGAGCAGTACTTC. It translates to CASPRGYEQYF.

The V gene is TRBV15, the J gene TRBJ2-4, with TRBD1 matching over 8 bases. With V trimmed by 0 bases and J by 1 base, 14 bases remained unmatched. CDR3 length: 20 amino acids. Per the germline V gene, CDR1 is LNHNV and CDR2 is YYDKDF (reference sequence). CDR3 sequence reads: CATSRDRQGALSDAKNIQYF. CDR3 nucleotide sequence: TGTGCCACCAGCAGAGATCGCCAGGGGGCCTTATCAGACGCCAAAAACATTCAGTACTTC. Drawing the rest from reference TRBV15 and TRBJ2-4, the complete variable domain is DAMVIQNPRYQVTQFGKPVTLSCSQTLNHNVMYWYQQKSSQAPKLLFHYYDKDFNNEADTPDNFQSRRPNTSFCFLDIRSPGLGDTAMYLCATSRDRQGALSDAKNIQYFGAGTRLSVL.

The gene calls are TRBV6-5 and TRBJ2-7, with TRBD1 matching over 8 bases. The CDR3 has 14 residues. J lost 4 bases, V lost 8 bases, and 10 bases had no gene match. The germline V gene encodes CDR1 MNHEY and CDR2 SVGAGI. In DNA, the CDR3 is TGTGCCAGCCGAGAAACAGGGGGACGTTACGAGCAGTACTTC. Amino acid sequence: CASRETGGRYEQYF.

This rearrangement joins TRBV28 to TRBJ2-7; D is ambiguous. CDR1 MDHEN and CDR2 SYDVKM come from the germline V gene. CDR3 length: 15 amino acids. Between the trimmed V and J ends, which lost 7 bases and 4 bases, there was a span of 20 bases. CDR3 in DNA: TGTGCCAGCATCCCGGCTCGTGAGGCGAAATACGAGCAGTACTTC. Protein: CASIPAREAKYEQYF.

This chain links TRBV5-1 with TRBJ2-7; 12 bases line up with TRBD1. This CDR3 has 14 residues. The V and J ends lost 2 bases and 6 bases, in that order; junction bases with no gene match: 3. Germline CDR1 is SGHRS and CDR2 is YFSETQ. The DNA of the CDR3 is TGCGCCAGCAGCTTTGGGACAGGGGGCCTCGAGCAGTACTTC. Amino acids: CASSFGTGGLEQYF.

This clone occurred a few times. This chain uses TRBV4-1 with TRBJ2-2; D gene uncertain. The germline V and J ends were trimmed by 4 bases and 6 bases, with 12 bases remaining between them. CDR1 is MGHRA and CDR2 is YSYEKL in the germline V gene. The CDR3 totals 14 residues. DNA for the CDR3: TGCGCCAGCAGCCTCGGTGATATGGCCGGGGAGCTGTTTTTT. Protein product: CASSLGDMAGELFF.

This clone was counted once. The V and J genes are TRBV28 and TRBJ2-7; tentative D call: TRBD2 (5 bases). This CDR3 comprises 15 residues. From germline, CDR1 is MDHEN and CDR2 SYDVKM. The V end lost 5 bases, the J end lost 1 base, and 15 bases lay between the germline ends. The CDR3: CASSPSPGKSYEQYF. CDR3 bases: TGTGCCAGCAGTCCTAGCCCCGGGAAGTCCTACGAGCAGTACTTC.

The chain employs TRBV24-1 and TRBJ1-2; the match to TRBD1 covers 7 bases. CDR1 and CDR2 (germline): KGHDR, SFDVKD. The V segment lost 4 bases and the J segment 4 bases; nucleotides outside the gene matches: 8. This CDR3 has 15 residues. This chain's CDR3 is CATSESGGQSYGYTF. As DNA, the CDR3 is TGTGCCACCAGTGAAAGCGGGGGACAGAGCTATGGCTACACCTTC.